Following are 24 T cell receptor beta chains from one sample sequenced in a study of siplizumab effects on memory and regulatory T cells (dated by TCRdb to between 2018 and 2021). Cells in the mixed lymphocyte reaction were cultured together at 37 degrees C for about 6 days. Library creation used the immunoSEQ multiplex PCR assay. In TCRdb, the immuneACCESS table is reduced to in-frame sequences with V and J assigned. These tables do not hold every clone; where another copy was compared, an unresolved V gene accounts for under half, and the others remain unexplained. The sample table shows 6,000 to 8,500 clones, and about 38% are seen once. The ten largest make up roughly 5% of the sample. No antigens are known for them. Sequenced: CFSE-low (dividing) CD8+ T cells sorted from an allogeneic mixed lymphocyte reaction. Receptor source: a human donor in good health; the cells came from an allogeneic mixed lymphocyte reaction.

The chain is built from TRBV5-1 and TRBJ2-5; D unresolved. The J call may be in error: the DNA end matches TRBJ2-7 better. The germline CDR1 and CDR2 sequences are SGHRS and YFSETQ. This CDR3 contains 14 residues. The CDR3 spells CASSLGWGLYEQYF. CDR3 bases: TGCGCCAGCAGCTTGGGGTGGGGTCTGTACGAGCAGTACTTC.

J is TRBJ1-2 and V is TRBV4-2, with D possibly matching TRBD1 (5 bases). CDR3 length: 17 residues. The V and J ends lost 0 bases and 8 bases respectively, with 22 bases between them. Germline lookup yields CDR1 LGHNA and CDR2 YNFKEQ. The CDR3 region is CASSQDLLGGGDEGYTF. Written as DNA, the CDR3 is TGTGCCAGCAGCCAAGATCTCCTCGGCGGAGGGGATGAAGGCTACACCTTC.

The chain has TRBV10-3 and TRBJ2-1; no definite D call. Trimming stripped 2 bases from V and 5 bases from J, with 7 bases between. The CDR3 has 13 residues. Germline V gene sequence: CDR1 ENHRY, CDR2 SYGVKD. The DNA for the CDR3 is TGTGCCATCAGTGAGGATCAAAACAATGAGCAGTTCTTC. Translating it yields CAISEDQNNEQFF.

This clone is labeled as medium-sized (0.01 to 0.1%). This sequence joins TRBV4-1 and TRBJ1-1; D unclear. V was shortened by 0 bases and J by 4 bases, with 6 bases between the two germline ends. Per the germline V gene, CDR1 is MGHRA and CDR2 is YSYEKL. The CDR3 is made up of 13 amino acids. CDR3 region: CASSQDLSTEAFF. The DNA for the CDR3 is TGCGCCAGCAGCCAAGATTTAAGCACTGAAGCTTTCTTT.

The CDR3 loop is CASSLDLAGGPADEQFF. The DNA for the CDR3 is TGTGCCAGCAGCTTGGATCTAGCGGGAGGGCCAGCGGATGAGCAGTTCTTC. J is TRBJ2-1 and V is TRBV5-6; 12 bases are a match to TRBD2. With 0 bases clipped from V and 8 bases from J, the junction kept 9 bases outside the gene matches. Germline V gene sequence: CDR1 SGHDT, CDR2 YYEEEE. The CDR3 sequence is 17 residues long.

The chain employs TRBV6-6 and TRBJ2-7; D unclear. V was cut by 9 bases and J by 6 bases, with 21 bases left in between. The CDR3 extends over 14 amino acids. Germline values: CDR1 MNHNY, CDR2 SVGAGI (reference sequence). The chain's CDR3 is CASSGARLFGEQYF. The DNA for the CDR3 is TGTGCCAGTTCAGGCGCACGTCTTTTTGGCGAGCAGTACTTC.

The rearrangement uses TRBV7-9 and TRBJ2-7; the D is unclear. The CDR3 runs 15 residues. Trimming took 5 bases from V and 0 from J, leaving 14 bases between them. Per the germline V gene, CDR1 is SEHNR and CDR2 is FQNEAQ (reference sequence). The CDR3 here is CASSQDSSSSYEQYF. The CDR3, as DNA: TGTGCCAGCAGCCAAGATTCCTCTAGCTCCTACGAGCAGTACTTC.

This clone is categorized as large. The rearrangement links TRBV29-1 to TRBJ1-1; TRBD1 is a possible D gene (5 bases). This CDR3 is built from 11 residues. Germline assignment: CDR1 SQVTM and CDR2 ANQGSEA. In DNA, the CDR3 is TGCGGGGGGGATAGCGACACTGAAGCTTTCTTT. Translated: CGGDSDTEAFF. Full variable domain (outside the CDR3, taken from reference TRBV29-1 and TRBJ1-1): SAVISQKPSRDICQRGTSLTIQCQVDSQVTMMFWYRQQPGQSLTLIATANQGSEATYESGFVIDKFPISRPNLTFSTLTVSNMSPEDSSIYLCGGDSDTEAFFGQGTRLTVV.

The J gene is TRBJ2-3, the V gene TRBV6-5, with D unclear. The V end lost 10 bases, the J end lost 1 base, and 6 bases lay between the germline ends. There are 11 residues in the CDR3. Germline CDR1 and CDR2: MNHEY and SVGAGI. The CDR3 protein is CATTGTDTQYF. The CDR3 nucleotides read TGTGCCACTACGGGCACAGATACGCAGTATTTT.

This clone has just a few counts. CDR3 DNA sequence: TGTGCCAGCAGCTTGGGGTCAGGGGGCTACGAGCAGTACTTC. It yields the protein CASSLGSGGYEQYF. The chain carries TRBV5-6 and TRBJ2-7; 7 bases are shared with TRBD1. Germline-derived CDR1 and CDR2 are SGHDT and YYEEEE. Trimming at V came to 0 bases and at J to 3 bases, leaving 3 bases not matched to a gene. This CDR3 spans 14 amino acids.

The sample holds a few counts of this clone. V and J are TRBV27 and TRBJ2-1; possible D gene TRBD2, 6 bases. Germline V gene lookup returns CDR1 MNHEY and CDR2 SMNVEV (reference sequence). V lost 3 bases to trimming and J lost 2 bases, with 8 bases between them. The length of the CDR3 is 14 residues. CDR3 nucleotides: TGTGCCAGCAGTTTGGGGGGAGCCTACAATGAGCAGTTCTTC. Amino acid sequence: CASSLGGAYNEQFF.

This clone was picked up a small number of times. The CDR3: CASSLGEAAEAFF. The CDR3 region has the DNA TGTGCCAGCAGCTTAGGGGAAGCCGCTGAAGCTTTCTTT. This chain connects TRBV7-9 to TRBJ1-1; D gene uncertain. There are 13 residues in the CDR3. Trimming removed 1 base from V and 6 bases from J, with 9 bases in between. Germline-derived CDR1 and CDR2 are SEHNR and FQNEAQ (reference sequence).

This chain joins TRBV11-2 and TRBJ2-2; 8 positions agree with TRBD1. The V and J ends lost 3 bases and 4 bases, in that order; junction bases with no gene match: 4. The length of the CDR3 is 15 residues. CDR1 and CDR2 from the germline V gene are SGHAT and FQNNGV. CDR3 residues: CASSFRTGSTGELFF. The CDR3 coding sequence is TGTGCCAGCAGCTTCCGGACAGGGAGCACCGGGGAGCTGTTTTTT.

The rearrangement links TRBV30 to TRBJ2-7; TRBD1 matches 7 bases. After removal of 3 bases from V and 2 bases from J, the junction contained 7 bases not matched to a gene. The CDR3 extends over 14 amino acids. Germline CDR1 GTSNPN, CDR2 SVGIG (reference sequence). CDR3: CAWRVGQGAYEQYF. The CDR3 nucleotides read TGTGCCTGGAGGGTGGGGCAGGGGGCCTACGAGCAGTACTTC.

This clone was detected once. The chain combines TRBV5-8 with TRBJ2-5; 7 bases agree with TRBD1. Near its end, the DNA agrees better with TRBJ2-7, so the J call may be wrong. This CDR3 is built from 16 residues. Germline CDR1 is SGHTS and CDR2 is YDEGEE. CDR3: CASSSNRGRGSYEQYF. Here the CDR3 DNA reads TGTGCCAGCAGCTCCAACAGGGGCCGAGGTTCGTACGAGCAGTACTTC.

This clone turned up a few times. The V and J genes are TRBV7-9 and TRBJ2-7, with 8 bases identical to TRBD1. J lost 4 bases, V lost 5 bases, and 4 bases had no gene match. The germline gives CDR1 SEHNR, CDR2 FQNEAQ (reference sequence). There are 13 residues in the CDR3. The CDR3 DNA follows: TGTGCCAGCAGCCTCAGGGGGCAATACGAGCAGTACTTC. It yields the protein CASSLRGQYEQYF.

This clone has more than one count but fewer than ten. CDR3 nucleotide sequence: TGTGCCAGCAGTGCCAACAGGGTTCACGGGGAGCTGTTTTTT. Translating it yields CASSANRVHGELFF. V and J are TRBV6-1 and TRBJ2-2, with TRBD1 as a possible D gene (6 bases). V was clipped by 4 bases and J by 7 bases, with 13 bases between them. Germline CDR1 MNHNS, CDR2 SASEGT. The CDR3 sequence is 14 residues long.

This clone is medium-sized in the sample. The chain recombines TRBV29-1 with TRBJ1-1; possible D gene TRBD1, 5 bases. The CDR3 spans 14 residues. Germline assignment: CDR1 SQVTM and CDR2 ANQGSEA. The V gene lost 1 base and the J gene lost 3 bases, with 12 bases spanning the gap. Written as DNA, the CDR3 is TGCAGCGTTGAAGGCCCAGGGTGGGACACTGAAGCTTTCTTT. The encoded protein is CSVEGPGWDTEAFF.

The genes are TRBV14 and TRBJ2-7; D gene uncertain. Germline-derived CDR1 and CDR2 are SGHDN and FVKESK. The V and J ends lost 0 bases and 6 bases respectively, with 9 bases between them. This CDR3 has 13 residues. This chain's CDR3 is CASSQDQASEQYF. CDR3 nucleotides: TGTGCCAGCAGCCAAGATCAGGCCTCCGAGCAGTACTTC.

About this clone: Other DNA sequences in the sample encode the same CDR3. The V and J genes are TRBV4-2 and TRBJ1-2, with unresolved D. The V end lost 3 bases, the J end lost 6 bases, and 14 bases lay between the germline ends. Germline-derived CDR1 and CDR2 are LGHNA and YNFKEQ. The CDR3 consists of 14 residues. Here the CDR3 DNA reads TGTGCCAGCAGCCAGCCAAGGGCTTCGGATGGCTACACCTTC. It yields the protein CASSQPRASDGYTF.

The chain is built from TRBV7-9 and TRBJ2-1; D gene ambiguous. CDR1 and CDR2 (germline): SEHNR, FQNEAQ (reference sequence). The CDR3 covers 14 residues. V lost 4 bases, J lost 6 bases, and 13 bases lay in between. The CDR3 DNA reads as TGTGCCAGCAGCTCCCTTTGGGGTCTCAATGAGCAGTTCTTC. It yields the protein CASSSLWGLNEQFF.

This chain uses TRBV7-8 with TRBJ2-7; possibly TRBD2 for D (6 bases). The CDR3 consists of 14 residues. Looked up from germline, CDR1 is SGHVS and CDR2 is FQNEAQ. Trimming removed 0 bases at V and 4 bases at J, with 10 bases between. The CDR3 nucleotides are TGTGCCAGCAGCTTAGCCCCGGGAGCTTACGAGCAGTACTTC. This encodes CASSLAPGAYEQYF.

In its sample, this clone ranks as medium-sized. The chain has TRBV6-5 and TRBJ2-1; D gene ambiguous. Trimming removed 10 bases from V and 9 bases from J, with 13 bases in between. Germline V CDR1 and CDR2: MNHEY, SVGAGI. The CDR3 extends over 11 amino acids. CDR3 sequence: CATKNSGEQFF. The CDR3 coding sequence is TGTGCCACCAAAAACTCCGGTGAGCAGTTCTTC.

This clone was found a few times. The chain is built from TRBV27 and TRBJ1-1; the D is unclear. V gave up 3 bases and J gave up 1 base, with 6 bases separating them. This CDR3 is 13 amino acids long. CDR1 is MNHEY and CDR2 is SMNVEV in the germline V gene (reference sequence). The DNA for the CDR3 is TGTGCCAGCAGTTTTTTAGAGAACACTGAAGCTTTCTTT. Amino acid sequence: CASSFLENTEAFF.